The sequence of this T cell receptor (beta chain) was determined in a study of blood T cell repertoires in COVID-19. Germline values: CDR1 SNHLY, CDR2 FYNNEI. V dropped 3 bases and J dropped 3 bases, with 8 bases sitting between them. CDR3 length: 13 residues. The table came from immunoSEQ multiplex PCR; TCRdb's copy has only in-frame clones and leaves some out. The table has about 44,000 clones, about nine tenths seen once. The V and J genes are TRBV2 and TRBJ1-2; D is uncertain. The sequence derives from a man in his 70s with active COVID-19. Material for sequencing was peripheral blood. The CDR3 loop is CASSEPGHYGYTF. CDR3 bases: TGTGCCAGCAGTGAGCCAGGTCACTATGGCTACACCTTC.